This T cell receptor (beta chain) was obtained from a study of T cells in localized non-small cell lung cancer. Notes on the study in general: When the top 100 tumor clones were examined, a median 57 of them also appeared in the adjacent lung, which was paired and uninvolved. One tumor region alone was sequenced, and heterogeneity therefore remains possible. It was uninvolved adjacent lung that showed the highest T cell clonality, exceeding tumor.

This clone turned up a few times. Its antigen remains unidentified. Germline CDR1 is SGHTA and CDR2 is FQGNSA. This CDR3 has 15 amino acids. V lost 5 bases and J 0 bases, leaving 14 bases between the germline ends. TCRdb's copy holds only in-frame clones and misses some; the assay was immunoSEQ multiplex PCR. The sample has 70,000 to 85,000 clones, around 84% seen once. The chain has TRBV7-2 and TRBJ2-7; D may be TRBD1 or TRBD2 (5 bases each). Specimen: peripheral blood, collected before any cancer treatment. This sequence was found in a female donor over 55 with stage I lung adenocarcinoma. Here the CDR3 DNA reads TGTGCCAGCAGCCCAACCCGGGACGCCTCCTACGAGCAGTACTTC. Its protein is CASSPTRDASYEQYF. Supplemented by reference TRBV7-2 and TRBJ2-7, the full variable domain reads GAGVSQSPSNKVTEKGKDVELRCDPISGHTALYWYRQSLGQGLEFLIYFQGNSAPDKSGLPSDRFSAERTGGSVSTLTIQRTQQEDSAVYLCASSPTRDASYEQYFGPGTRLTVT.